These 9 T cell receptor beta chains share one sample of origin, sequenced in a study of blood T cell repertoires in COVID-19. Profiling relied on immunoSEQ multiplex PCR, and the TCRdb table lists in-frame clones only, not all of them. The data contain fewer than 700,000 clones, 85% to 90% of them seen just once; the ten biggest clones take up 7.8%. The sequenced sample consisted of peripheral blood. The receptor set was obtained from a woman aged 45-60 years with COVID-19, enrolled during active disease.

The chain recombines TRBV5-5 with TRBJ1-5; no firm D call. Germline assignment: CDR1 SGHKS and CDR2 YYEKEE (reference sequence). This CDR3 is 17 amino acids long. V lost 2 bases and J lost 1, with 16 bases in between. The CDR3 bases are TGTGCCAGCAGCTTCTCCTGGGTAGGAGACAGCAATCAGCCCCAGCATTTT. It codes for CASSFSWVGDSNQPQHF.

This chain links TRBV4-1 with TRBJ2-3; TRBD2 matches at 13 bases. The CDR3 spans 16 residues. With 1 base clipped from V and 5 bases from J, the junction kept 3 bases outside the gene matches. Germline V CDR1 and CDR2: MGHRA, YSYEKL. The CDR3 is CASSQALAGGQDTQYF. CDR3 bases: TGCGCCAGCAGCCAAGCACTAGCGGGGGGGCAAGATACGCAGTATTTT.

This chain links TRBV6-5 with TRBJ2-7; possibly TRBD1 for D (5 bases). Trimming shortened V by 5 bases and J by 6 bases, and 11 bases separated the two germline ends. Germline values: CDR1 MNHEY, CDR2 SVGAGI. CDR3 length: 12 amino acids. CDR3 sequence reads: CASSRTGSEQYF. The CDR3 nucleotides are TGTGCCAGCAGTCGAACAGGCAGCGAGCAGTACTTC.

This chain joins TRBV6-5 and TRBJ1-6; D not certain. Germline CDR1 reads MNHEY; CDR2 reads SVGAGI. Deletions cut 6 bases from V and 6 bases from J, with 9 bases between. This CDR3 has 13 amino acids. In DNA form, the CDR3 reads TGTGCCAGCAGCGATACAGCTAATTCACCCCTCCACTTT. Encoded protein: CASSDTANSPLHF.

CDR3 in amino acids: CATSTWTVATNEKLFF. The DNA of the CDR3 is TGTGCCACCAGCACATGGACAGTTGCAACTAATGAAAAACTGTTTTTT. The chain joins TRBV15 to TRBJ1-4; D is perhaps TRBD1 (6 bases). The CDR3 spans 16 residues. Germline V gives CDR1 LNHNV, CDR2 YYDKDF (reference sequence). Trimming took 4 bases from V and 0 from J, leaving 12 bases between them.

CDR3 DNA sequence: TGTGCCAGCAGCCAGGGGGCGGGGGGGCCCTACAATGAGCAGTTCTTC. Translated, it gives CASSQGAGGPYNEQFF. The V gene is TRBV9, the J gene TRBJ2-1, with TRBD2 as a possible D gene (9 bases). Trimming cost V 4 bases and J 2 bases, with 16 bases left between them. The CDR3 covers 16 residues. Germline assignment: CDR1 SGDLS and CDR2 YYNGEE.

The chain joins TRBV29-1 to TRBJ1-1; TRBD1 aligns across 8 bases. Trimming cost V 7 bases and J 3 bases; bases outside gene matches: 7. Germline V gene data show CDR1 as SQVTM and CDR2 as ANQGSEA. The CDR3 has 13 residues. CDR3 DNA sequence: TGCAGCGGTACACAGGGGGATTACACTGAAGCTTTCTTT. Protein: CSGTQGDYTEAFF.

The sample holds a few counts of this clone. The V call is TRBV6-5, the J call TRBJ1-1; no clear D gene. Germline lookup yields CDR1 MNHEY and CDR2 SVGAGI. V lost 2 bases, J lost 5 bases, and 12 bases lay in between. The CDR3 runs 14 residues. CDR3: CASSYQLRGTEAFF. The CDR3 coding sequence is TGTGCCAGCAGTTACCAACTAAGAGGGACTGAAGCTTTCTTT.

This clone has only one observation. The V call is TRBV7-9, the J call TRBJ2-2, with 13 nucleotides matching TRBD2. The length of the CDR3 is 17 residues. The germline CDR1 and CDR2 sequences are SEHNR and FQNEAQ (reference sequence). The V and J ends lost 4 bases and 3 bases, in that order; junction bases with no gene match: 5. The CDR3 here is CASSWTSGGRYTGELFF. The CDR3 DNA reads as TGTGCCAGCAGCTGGACTAGCGGGGGCCGGTACACCGGGGAGCTGTTTTTT.